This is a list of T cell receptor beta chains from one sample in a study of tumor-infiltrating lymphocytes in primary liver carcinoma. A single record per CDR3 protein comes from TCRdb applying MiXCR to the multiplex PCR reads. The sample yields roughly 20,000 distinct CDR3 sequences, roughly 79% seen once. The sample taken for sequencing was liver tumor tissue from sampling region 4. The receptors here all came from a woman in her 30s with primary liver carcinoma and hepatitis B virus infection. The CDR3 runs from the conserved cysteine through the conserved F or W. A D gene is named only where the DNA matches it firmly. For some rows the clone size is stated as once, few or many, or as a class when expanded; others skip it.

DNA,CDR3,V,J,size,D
TGTGCCAGCAGTTGGCAGGGGTCTAATGAAAAACTGTTTTTT,CASSWQGSNEKLFF,TRBV6-6,TRBJ1-4,medium-sized,.
TGCAGCGTTGAAGGTAAACACAGCTCCTACAATAAGCAGTTCTTC,CSVEGKHSSYNKQFF,TRBV29-1,TRBJ2-1,many,.
TGTGCAAGCAGTCCGCAGACAGGGCTCACCGGGGAGCTGTTTTTT,CASSPQTGLTGELFF,TRBV6-5,TRBJ2-2,.,TRBD1
TGCAGCACCACGACAGGGGTAAGTTCCAATGATCAGTTCTTC,CSTTTGVSSNDQFF,TRBV29-1,TRBJ2-1,.,TRBD1
TGTGCCAGCAGCTTCGTACATGGCTACACTGAAGCTTTCTTT,CASSFVHGYTEAFF,TRBV11-1,TRBJ1-1,.,.
TGTGCCAGCAGCTCACAGGGGGCTCCAGACACCGGGGAGCTGTTTTTT,CASSSQGAPDTGELFF,TRBV11-2,TRBJ2-2,large,TRBD1
TGTGACAGCAGCCAGGAACACCTAGGACAGGGGGGACCGCGCGAACAGTACTTT,CDSSQEHLGQGGPREQYF,TRBV4-2,TRBJ2-7,.,TRBD1
TGTGCCGGCGCTTGCGGGAGCGGGAATGAGCAGTCCTTC,CAGACGSGNEQSF,TRBV11-3,TRBJ2-1,.,TRBD2
TGCGCCAGCAGTCGAGATGCGGGAAGCTCCTACATTGAGCAGTTCTTC,CASSRDAGSSYIEQFF,TRBV4-3,TRBJ2-1,.,.
TGCAGCGTCTTAAGAGACTACAATGAACAGTTCTTC,CSVLRDYNEQFF,TRBV29-1,TRBJ2-1,.,.
TGCACCAGCAGTGAGTCGAAGGCGGGCACTGAAGCTCTCTTC,CTSSESKAGTEALF,TRBV10-2,TRBJ1-1,.,.
TGTGCCAGCGGTTATCAGTGCACAGGTACGCAGTATTTT,CASGYQCTGTQYF,TRBV12-3/TRBV12-4,TRBJ2-3,.,.
TGTGTCAGCAGTTCACCTTGGATAGCTGGAGTCAACGAGCAGTACTTC,CVSSSPWIAGVNEQYF,TRBV6-5,TRBJ2-7,.,.
TGTGCCAGCAGGCATGCCGGGACATCTACCGGGACTAGCGGGAGACAAAACATTCAGCACTTC,CASRHAGTSTGTSGRQNIQHF,TRBV11-2,TRBJ2-4,once,TRBD2
TGTGCCAGCAGTCCGGCCAGTGAACTGTACTTC,CASSPASELYF,TRBV11-2,TRBJ2-7,few,.
TGTGCCAACATGGAGGGGGTAAACATTCAGTACTTC,CANMEGVNIQYF,TRBV28,TRBJ2-4,.,.
TGTGCCAGCAGCCCAGTCCCGGAACAGGGGACTGGCACTGAAGTTTCCTTC,CASSPVPEQGTGTEVSF,TRBV12-3/TRBV12-4,TRBJ1-1,.,TRBD1
TGTGCCAGCAGCTCGACAGGATCTGCCTACGAGCAGTACTTC,CASSSTGSAYEQYF,TRBV11-3,TRBJ2-7,.,.
TGTGCCATCAGTTTCAACAGGGGACTTAATGGAAAACTGTTTTTT,CAISFNRGLNGKLFF,TRBV5-4,TRBJ1-4,.,TRBD1